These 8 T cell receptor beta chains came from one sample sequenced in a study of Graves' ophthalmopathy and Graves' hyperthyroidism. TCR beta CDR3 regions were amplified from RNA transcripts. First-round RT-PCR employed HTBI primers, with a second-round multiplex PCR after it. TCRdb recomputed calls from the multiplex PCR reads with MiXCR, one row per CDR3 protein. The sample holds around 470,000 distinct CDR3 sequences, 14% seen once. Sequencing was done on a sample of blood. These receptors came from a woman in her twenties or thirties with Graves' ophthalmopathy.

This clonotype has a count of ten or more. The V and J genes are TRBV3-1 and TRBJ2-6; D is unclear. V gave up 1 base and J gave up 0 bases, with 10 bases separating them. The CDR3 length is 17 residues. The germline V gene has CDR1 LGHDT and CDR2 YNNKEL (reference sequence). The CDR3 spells CASSQVTDGSGANVLTF. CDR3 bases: TGTGCCAGCAGCCAAGTCACGGACGGCTCTGGGGCCAACGTCCTGACTTTC.

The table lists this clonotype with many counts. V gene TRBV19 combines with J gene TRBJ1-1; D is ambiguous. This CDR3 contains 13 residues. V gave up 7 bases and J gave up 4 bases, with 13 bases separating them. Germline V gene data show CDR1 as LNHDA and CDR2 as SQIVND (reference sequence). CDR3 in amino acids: CASTTIMGTEAFF. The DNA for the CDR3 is TGTGCCAGTACGACCATAATGGGCACTGAAGCTTTCTTT. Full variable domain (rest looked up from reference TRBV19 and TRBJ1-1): DGGITQSPKYLFRKEGQNVTLSCEQNLNHDAMYWYRQDPGQGLRLIYYSQIVNDFQKGDIAEGYSVSREKKESFPLTVTSAQKNPTAFYLCASTTIMGTEAFFGQGTRLTVV.

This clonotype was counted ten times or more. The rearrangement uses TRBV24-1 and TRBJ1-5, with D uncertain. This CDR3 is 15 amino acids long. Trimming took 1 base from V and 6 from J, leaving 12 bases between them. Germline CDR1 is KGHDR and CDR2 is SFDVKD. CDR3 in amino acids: CATSDFEEEGQPQHF. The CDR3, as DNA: TGTGCCACCAGTGATTTTGAGGAGGAAGGTCAGCCCCAGCATTTT.

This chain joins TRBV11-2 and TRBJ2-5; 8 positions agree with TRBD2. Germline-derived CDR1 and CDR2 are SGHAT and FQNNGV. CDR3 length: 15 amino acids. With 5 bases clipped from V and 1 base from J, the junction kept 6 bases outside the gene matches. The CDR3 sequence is CASSDLRGVQETQYF. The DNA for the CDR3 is TGTGCCAGCAGCGACCTGCGGGGGGTCCAAGAGACCCAGTACTTC.

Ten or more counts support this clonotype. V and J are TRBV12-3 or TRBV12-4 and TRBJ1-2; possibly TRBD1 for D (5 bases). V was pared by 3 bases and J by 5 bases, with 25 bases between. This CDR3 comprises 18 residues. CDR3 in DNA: TGTGCCAGCAGTTTTATTCGATTGACAGCCGCGGAAAGGTATGGCTACACCTTC. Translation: CASSFIRLTAAERYGYTF.

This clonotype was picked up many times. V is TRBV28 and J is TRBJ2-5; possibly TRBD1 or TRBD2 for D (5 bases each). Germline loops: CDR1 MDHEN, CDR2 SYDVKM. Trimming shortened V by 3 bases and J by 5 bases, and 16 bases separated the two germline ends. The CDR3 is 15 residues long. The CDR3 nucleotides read TGTGCCAGCAGTTTCCGGGACCGTCTTGTGGAGACCCAGTACTTC. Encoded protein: CASSFRDRLVETQYF.

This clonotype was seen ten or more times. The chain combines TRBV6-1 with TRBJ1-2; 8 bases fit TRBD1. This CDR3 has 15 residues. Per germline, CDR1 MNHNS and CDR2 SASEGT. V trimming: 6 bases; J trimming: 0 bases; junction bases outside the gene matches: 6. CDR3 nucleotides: TGTGCCAGCAGGGACAGGGAGTGGGCTAACTATGGCTACACCTTC. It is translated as CASRDREWANYGYTF.

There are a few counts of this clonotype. CDR3 region: CASRLAGHPGELFF. CDR3 nucleotides: TGTGCCAGCAGGCTAGCGGGGCACCCCGGGGAGCTGTTTTTT. The chain employs TRBV6-1 and TRBJ2-2; 9 bases agree with TRBD2. This CDR3 spans 14 amino acids. Germline trimming cut 6 bases from V and 6 bases from J; bases unmatched to any gene: 5. Per the germline V gene, CDR1 is MNHNS and CDR2 is SASEGT.